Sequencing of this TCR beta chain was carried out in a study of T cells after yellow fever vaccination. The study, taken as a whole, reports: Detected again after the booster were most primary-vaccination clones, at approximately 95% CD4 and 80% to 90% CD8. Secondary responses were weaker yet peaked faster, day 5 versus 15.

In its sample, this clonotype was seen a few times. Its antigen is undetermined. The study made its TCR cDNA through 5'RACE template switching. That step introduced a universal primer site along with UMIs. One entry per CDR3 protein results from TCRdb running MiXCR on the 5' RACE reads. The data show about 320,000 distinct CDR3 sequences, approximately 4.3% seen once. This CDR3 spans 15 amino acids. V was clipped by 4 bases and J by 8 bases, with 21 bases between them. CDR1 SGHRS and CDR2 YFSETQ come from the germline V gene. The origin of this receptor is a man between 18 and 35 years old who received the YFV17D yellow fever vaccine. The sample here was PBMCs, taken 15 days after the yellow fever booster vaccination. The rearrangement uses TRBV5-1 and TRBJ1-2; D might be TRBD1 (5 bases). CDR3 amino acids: CASSLPDSGMGGYTF. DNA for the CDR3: TGCGCCAGCAGCCTCCCAGACAGTGGGATGGGAGGCTACACCTTC.